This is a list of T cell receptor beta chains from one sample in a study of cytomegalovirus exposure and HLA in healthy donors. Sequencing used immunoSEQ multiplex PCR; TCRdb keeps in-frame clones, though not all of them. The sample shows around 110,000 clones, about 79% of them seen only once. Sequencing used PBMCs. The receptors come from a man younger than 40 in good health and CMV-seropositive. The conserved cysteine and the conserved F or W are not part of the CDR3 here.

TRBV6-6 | ASTGDNTEAF
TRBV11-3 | ASSLEGGAEQY
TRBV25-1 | ASQVVSTDTQY
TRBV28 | ASRTHGGGGSMLGNQPQH
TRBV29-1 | SVRGGATNEKLF
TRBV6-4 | ASSDSGGSHTDTQY
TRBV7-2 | ASSLEGGTGELF
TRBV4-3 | ASSQGQGVEKLF
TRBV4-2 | ASSREALNSPLH
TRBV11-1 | ASSPGPEGTYEQY
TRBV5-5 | ASSYRDRGRNDYGYT
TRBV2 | ASSRQGASYEQY
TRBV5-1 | ASSLAGRTYEQY
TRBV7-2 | ASSFGTGSYGYT
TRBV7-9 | ASSFTGTANTEAF
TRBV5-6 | ASSLTTGYGVRTDTQY
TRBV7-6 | ASSLLLAGLDEQF
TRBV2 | ASSGGTATANIQY
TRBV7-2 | ASSRRRVLGETQY
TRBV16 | ASSSYPSYEQY
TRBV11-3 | ASSDRYEQY
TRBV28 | ASSTPGTGAAYKQY
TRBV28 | ASTLSGGTRSGNTIY
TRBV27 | ASSLQGSSYEQY
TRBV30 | AWSVRQGTSGRDHEQY
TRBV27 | ASSSTSGTLTYEQY
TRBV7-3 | ASSLMRGRQDTQY
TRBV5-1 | ASSLGSTSGANGLT
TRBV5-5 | ASSSLETQY
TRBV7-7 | ASSLDRGTYNEQF
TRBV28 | ASSLGRGLYNSPLH
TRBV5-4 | ASSWEEIGGGLFGELF
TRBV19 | ASKRETTTAYGYT
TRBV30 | AWSVQSSYNEQF
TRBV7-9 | SSSTSTDTQY
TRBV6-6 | ASSSAGGPTGELF
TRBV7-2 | ASSLVQRRGTDTQY
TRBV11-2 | ASSLGHIEAF
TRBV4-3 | ASSQDGVAAFTEQF
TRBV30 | AWGRGSLTDTQY
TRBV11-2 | ASSLGRLAGGNEQF
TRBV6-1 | ASILGLVQETQY
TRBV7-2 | ASSAYSSYNSPLH
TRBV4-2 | ASSYQGPDTEAF
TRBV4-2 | ASSPRDRAYEQY
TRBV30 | AWRSGQGDQPQH
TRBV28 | ASRLPGLAGYEQY
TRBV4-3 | ASSQGLLKTQY
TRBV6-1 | ASTETGAWNTIY
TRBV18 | ASSRWTGGDNTEAF
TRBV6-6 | ASSYPTDSVNQPQH
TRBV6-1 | ASSASRAPYGYT
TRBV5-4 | ASSLNTINEKLF
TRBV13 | ASSLSSGLLFYGYT
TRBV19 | ASFDRGIRNTEAF